Detailed here is one T cell receptor beta chain. This record belongs to a study of blood T cell repertoires in COVID-19. Study information: The analysed material was cDNA or gDNA that came from T cells, B-cell-depleted T cells, or PBMCs.

Trimming took 5 bases from V and 2 from J; bases not matched to a gene: 15. CDR3 size: 18 residues. Germline CDR1 and CDR2: MNHNY and SVGAGI (reference sequence). Per the study methods: For nucleated cells, counts were estimated from reference gene primer amplification. Sequenced by immunoSEQ multiplex PCR; TCRdb stores in-frame clones only, minus some. V and J calls and clone size come straight from that table; D and trimming were deduced from the DNA. The sample yields 85,000 to 100,000 clones, 90% seen once. The receptor was isolated from a man aged 60 to 75 with acute or convalescent COVID-19. V is TRBV6-6 and J is TRBJ1-2; 9 bases align to TRBD1. Sequenced: peripheral blood. This chain's CDR3 is CASSPSPSIGQGNYGYTF. The CDR3 DNA reads TGTGCCAGCAGTCCGTCCCCCTCTATCGGACAGGGGAACTATGGCTACACCTTC.